This is a list of T cell receptor beta chains from one sample in a study of T cells after yellow fever vaccination. In TCRdb, the 5' RACE reads were re-called with MiXCR into one record per CDR3 protein. The table shows a few hundred thousand distinct CDR3 sequences, with 4% to 5.5% occurring only once. The source was PBMCs, collected 15 days after the yellow fever booster vaccination. These receptors came from a man younger than 30 who received the YFV17D yellow fever vaccine. Each CDR3 is given without its conserved first and last residue. The D gene is left open where the match is weak.

j_call v_call d_call cdr3_aa
TRBJ2-4 TRBV21-1 . ASSKGWGRCGKNIQY
TRBJ1-1 TRBV7-2 . ASSLWGQAF
TRBJ2-5 TRBV5-1 TRBD1 ASSLQGERETQY
TRBJ1-2 TRBV20-1 TRBD1 SASEQGWNGYT
TRBJ1-5 TRBV12-3/TRBV12-4 TRBD1 ASSYQEQGTNQPQH
TRBJ2-7 TRBV6-2/TRBV6-3 . ASSYSGRRGGYEQY
TRBJ2-1 TRBV12-3/TRBV12-4 . ASSSEGGGEQF
TRBJ2-4 TRBV9 . ASSVGPGGGENIQY
TRBJ1-1 TRBV6-6 TRBD1 ASRIDRAVTEAF
TRBJ2-7 TRBV4-2 TRBD1 ASSQGMRGLGEQY
TRBJ2-5 TRBV6-5 . AVGGVYETQY
TRBJ1-4 TRBV7-9 . ASSGNPGVPNEKLF
TRBJ1-6 TRBV7-6 TRBD1 ASSPRDSSYNSPLH
TRBJ1-1 TRBV6-2/TRBV6-3 . ASTTVTMNTEAF
TRBJ2-3 TRBV5-1 . ASQPGAHPSTDTQY
TRBJ1-1 TRBV24-1 . ATSDPRDGDTEAF
TRBJ2-5 TRBV18 . ASSPGRGEIQETQY
TRBJ1-3 TRBV10-3 . AISVWTRAPNTIY
TRBJ1-4 TRBV5-1 . ASSLRGDNEKLF
TRBJ1-2 TRBV29-1 . SVDPGYS
TRBJ2-5 TRBV20-1 . SATRGASQETQY
TRBJ2-1 TRBV28 . ASIPGGSLLAYNEQF
TRBJ2-3 TRBV23-1 . ASSPSSAATDTQY
TRBJ2-1 TRBV28 TRBD2 ASSSSQRGRRYNEQF
TRBJ2-2 TRBV5-1 TRBD1 ASSIQGARTGELF
TRBJ1-5 TRBV19 . ASSKGRAVGMSNQPQH
TRBJ1-6 TRBV4-3 . ASSQEPDSSYNSPLH
TRBJ1-4 TRBV7-9 . ASSPRGETEKLF
TRBJ2-3 TRBV20-1 . SASLYRGGTQY
TRBJ1-5 TRBV7-2 TRBD1 ASSYTDRAVQPQH
TRBJ2-5 TRBV20-1 TRBD1 SADPAGGRETQY
TRBJ2-5 TRBV7-2 . ASSSQGYRTETQY
TRBJ2-3 TRBV5-6 TRBD1 ASRDRLDTQY
TRBJ2-7 TRBV4-1 . ASSPRPRRSSYEQY